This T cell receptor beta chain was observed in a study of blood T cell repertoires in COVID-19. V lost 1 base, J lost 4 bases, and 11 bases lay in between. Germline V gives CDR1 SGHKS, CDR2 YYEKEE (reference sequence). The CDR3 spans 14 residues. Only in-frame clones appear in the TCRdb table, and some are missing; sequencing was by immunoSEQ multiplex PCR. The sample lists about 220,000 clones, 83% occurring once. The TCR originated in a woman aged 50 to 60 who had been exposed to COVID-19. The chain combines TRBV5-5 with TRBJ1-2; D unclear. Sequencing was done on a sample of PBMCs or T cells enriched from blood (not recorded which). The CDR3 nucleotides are TGTGCCAGCAGCTTGTTAGATCGGTCCTATGGCTACACCTTC. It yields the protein CASSLLDRSYGYTF.